Listed below are T cell receptor beta chains from one sample, sequenced in a study of human T cells and chemical hapten exposure. TCRdb passed the RACE reads through MiXCR, listing each CDR3 protein once. The data contain tens of thousands of distinct CDR3 sequences, roughly 11% of them seen just once; the ten biggest clones take up roughly 2%. The sample was whole blood, taken in connection with sensitization to the hapten diphenylcyclopropenone (DPC). These TCRs come from a woman under 40 with alopecia areata. Some clones in this sample may be carry-over from other donors' samples. Both conserved end residues are part of each CDR3. D genes are given only for firm matches. Only some rows state a clone size, as once, few, many or a class for expanded clones.

. TRBJ2-5 TRBV3-1 few TGTGCCAGCAGCCCTCGAGCAAAGCAAGAGACCCAGTACTTC CASSPRAKQETQYF
. TRBJ1-5 TRBV20-1 . TGCAGTGCTGCCCAACTGGCACAGGGTCTCCGCAATCAGCCCCAGCATTTT CSAAQLAQGLRNQPQHF
. TRBJ2-7 TRBV19 few TGTGCCAGTAGTATAGGCTCGGGGGGCCCGAGCTCCTACGAGCAGTACTTC CASSIGSGGPSSYEQYF
TRBD1 TRBJ1-1 TRBV28 . TGTGCGGTCGGGACAGGGAGTACTGAAGCTTTCTTT CAVGTGSTEAFF
. TRBJ1-3 TRBV5-4 few TGTGCCAGCAGCTCAAAACAGGGCTCTGGAAACACCATATATTTT CASSSKQGSGNTIYF
. TRBJ1-1 TRBV4-3 . TGCGCCAGCAGCCAAGAGAGGAACAGCTTTTACACTGAAGCTTTCTTT CASSQERNSFYTEAFF
. TRBJ1-1 TRBV13 many TGTGCCAGCAGCTTAGGCCGGCCCGGGACTGAAGCTTTCTTT CASSLGRPGTEAFF
TRBD2 TRBJ2-2 TRBV20-1 few TGCAGTGCTTATAAGTCGGGGAGGGCGAACACCGGGGAGCTGTTTTTT CSAYKSGRANTGELFF
. TRBJ2-7 TRBV6-2/TRBV6-3 . TGTGCCAGCACTCCCCGAGGGGGGTCCCCCTACGAGCAGTACTTC CASTPRGGSPYEQYF
. TRBJ1-5 TRBV19 . TGTGCCAGTAGTATTTTGGGGGCGGGCAATCAGCCCCAGCATTTT CASSILGAGNQPQHF
TRBD1 TRBJ1-1 TRBV9 few TGTGCCAGCAGCGTAGCAGGGGGACTGAACACTGAAGCTTTCTTT CASSVAGGLNTEAFF
TRBD1 TRBJ1-5 TRBV2 many TGTGCCAGCAGTCGGACAGGGAGCAATCAGCCCCAGCATTTT CASSRTGSNQPQHF
. TRBJ1-4 TRBV4-1 . TGCGCCAGCAGCCAAGATTGGGGCCCCCGTGAAAAACTGTTTTTT CASSQDWGPREKLFF
TRBD1 TRBJ2-4 TRBV6-2/TRBV6-3 many TGTGCCAGCAGTTACCCGGCGGACAGGGAGAAAGCCAAAAACATTCAGTACTTC CASSYPADREKAKNIQYF
. TRBJ2-3 TRBV9 . TGTGCCAGCAGCGTAGCAGGGACCGCGGATACGCAGTATTTT CASSVAGTADTQYF
. TRBJ2-6 TRBV7-8 . TGTGCCAGCAGCTTAGCGAGCTCTGGGGCCAACGTCCTGACTTTC CASSLASSGANVLTF
. TRBJ1-4 TRBV29-1 . TGCAGCGTTGAAGGGGGGCCTGATAATGAAAAACTGTTTTTT CSVEGGPDNEKLFF
. TRBJ1-4 TRBV7-6 many TGTGCCAGCAGCAAAAGCGGTGAAAAACTGTTTTTT CASSKSGEKLFF